These 19 T cell receptor beta chains originate from one sample sequenced in a study of control samples from healthy donors and cancer patients. TCRdb's table, derived via immunoSEQ multiplex PCR, lists solely in-frame clones and lacks some. This sample yields about 120,000 clones, of which approximately 95% are seen a single time; roughly 4% belongs to the top ten. Material: blood. The source is a man in his thirties or forties in good health.

V gene TRBV4-3 combines with J gene TRBJ1-4; weak D call: TRBD1 (5 bases). This CDR3 has 15 residues. CDR1 and CDR2 from the germline V gene are LGHNA and YSLEER. V gave up 0 bases and J gave up 3 bases, with 8 bases separating them. This chain's CDR3 is CASSQDDSSNEKLFF. The CDR3 DNA is TGCGCCAGCAGCCAAGACGACAGTTCTAATGAAAAACTGTTTTTT.

The genes are TRBV5-5 and TRBJ1-1; D is uncertain. Trimming cost V 3 bases and J 3 bases, with 15 bases left between them. The CDR3 runs 15 residues. Germline assignment: CDR1 SGHKS and CDR2 YYEKEE (reference sequence). CDR3 DNA: TGTGCCAGCAGCTCCCTAGGGTTCGGCGACACTGAAGCTTTCTTT. Protein sequence: CASSSLGFGDTEAFF.

The chain employs TRBV7-8 and TRBJ2-7; D not resolved. This CDR3 spans 15 amino acids. The germline V and J ends were trimmed by 1 base and 3 bases, with 13 bases remaining between them. Germline values: CDR1 SGHVS, CDR2 FQNEAQ. The CDR3 DNA is TGTGCCAGCAGCTTAGGTTGGGGTCCATACTACGAGCAGTACTTC. Protein product: CASSLGWGPYYEQYF.

The V call is TRBV4-1, the J call TRBJ2-1; 8 bases line up with TRBD2. Unmatched junction bases numbered 14, after V lost 4 bases and J lost 15 bases. The CDR3 covers 14 residues. CDR1 is MGHRA, CDR2 YSYEKL, per germline. Here the CDR3 reads CASSPGASGSWSFF. The CDR3 bases are TGCGCCAGCAGCCCGGGGGCTAGCGGGTCTTGGTCGTTCTTC.

The chain links TRBV11-2 to TRBJ1-2; D is unresolved. The CDR3 is made up of 16 amino acids. Trimming took 5 bases from V and 0 from J, leaving 16 bases between them. CDR1 and CDR2 from the germline V gene are SGHAT and FQNNGV. This chain's CDR3 is CASSLHCTSANYGYTF. DNA for the CDR3: TGTGCCAGCAGCCTACATTGCACCTCAGCTAACTATGGCTACACCTTC.

The chain is built from TRBV6-5 and TRBJ1-1; D gene uncertain. The V end was cut by 2 bases, the J end by 10 bases, with 14 bases between. Per germline, CDR1 MNHEY and CDR2 SVGAGI. The CDR3 covers 13 residues. The CDR3 coding sequence is TGTGCCAGCAGTTACGACCTTACGGGGAGAGCTTTCTTT. It encodes CASSYDLTGRAFF.

The V gene is TRBV7-9, the J gene TRBJ2-3, with D possibly being TRBD2 (5 bases). Trimming left V 6 bases short and J 3 bases short, with 16 bases between. CDR3 length equals 15 residues. Germline values: CDR1 SEHNR, CDR2 FQNEAQ (reference sequence). CDR3 loop: CASSPSRGRTDTQYF. The CDR3 coding sequence is TGTGCCAGCAGTCCGAGCCGGGGTAGGACAGATACGCAGTATTTT.

This rearrangement joins TRBV7-9 to TRBJ1-6; unclear D gene. The CDR3 spans 14 residues. Germline V lookup: CDR1 SEHNR, CDR2 FQNEAQ (reference sequence). Trimming removed 1 base from V and 6 bases from J, with 7 bases in between. This chain's CDR3 is CASSLGGFNSPLHF. The CDR3 nucleotides read TGTGCCAGCAGCTTAGGGGGATTTAATTCACCCCTCCACTTT. The variable domain in full, completed from reference TRBV7-9 and TRBJ1-6, reads DTGVSQNPRHKITKRGQNVTFRCDPISEHNRLYWYRQTLGQGPEFLTYFQNEAQLEKSRLLSDRFSAERPKGSFSTLEIQRTEQGDSAMYLCASSLGGFNSPLHFGNGTRLTVT.

The CDR3 DNA reads as TGCAGCGTGAAGGGCGGCCTGAACACTGAAGCTTTCTTT. This encodes CSVKGGLNTEAFF. This sequence joins TRBV29-1 and TRBJ1-1; D unresolved. The V gene's germline CDR1 is SQVTM and CDR2 ANQGSEA. Trimming removed 6 bases at V and 0 bases at J, with 11 bases between. This CDR3 contains 13 residues.

This clone was seen a single time. The chain has TRBV9 and TRBJ2-3, with 8 nucleotides matching TRBD2. This CDR3 spans 16 amino acids. Germline CDR1 is SGDLS and CDR2 is YYNGEE. V lost 0 bases, J lost 4 bases, and 7 bases stayed unmatched. DNA of the CDR3: TGTGCCAGCAGCGTAGACAGCGGGGGTAGGGCAGATACGCAGTATTTT. Translated: CASSVDSGGRADTQYF.

The CDR3 bases are TGTGCCAGCAGTCCTCATACCCCGGGGACAACTAATGAAAAACTGTTTTTT. Translated: CASSPHTPGTTNEKLFF. The chain is built from TRBV28 and TRBJ1-4; D ambiguous. Per germline, CDR1 MDHEN and CDR2 SYDVKM. The CDR3 contains 17 residues. Trimming shortened V by 5 bases and J by 0 bases, and 16 bases separated the two germline ends.

This clone was recorded only once. The chain has TRBV25-1 and TRBJ1-1; D is perhaps TRBD1 (6 bases). Germline loops: CDR1 MGHDK, CDR2 SYGVNS. The CDR3 totals 11 residues. V was shortened by 4 bases and J by 9 bases, with 9 bases between the two germline ends. CDR3 sequence reads: CASSVGGQAFF. The CDR3 DNA sequence: TGTGCCAGCAGTGTGGGGGGCCAAGCTTTCTTT.

The chain is built from TRBV2 and TRBJ2-7, with TRBD2 matching 7 bases. J was trimmed by 5 bases and V by 2 bases; bases with no gene match: 9. The germline V gene has CDR1 SNHLY and CDR2 FYNNEI. The CDR3 is 15 amino acids. The CDR3 region is CASSEFGGRTNEQYF. CDR3 DNA: TGTGCCAGCAGTGAATTCGGGGGGAGGACGAACGAGCAGTACTTC.

V usage is TRBV5-1 and J usage is TRBJ2-7, with TRBD2 identical over 13 bases. The V gene's germline CDR1 is SGHRS and CDR2 YFSETQ. The ends lost 2 bases at V and 2 bases at J; junction bases unmatched: 1. CDR3 length: 15 residues. CDR3 in amino acids: CASSFGLAGAYEQYF. DNA of the CDR3: TGCGCCAGCAGCTTCGGACTAGCGGGGGCCTACGAGCAGTACTTC.

The chain has TRBV28 and TRBJ2-5, with 7 bases lining up with TRBD1. With 2 bases clipped from V and 5 bases from J, the junction kept 8 bases outside the gene matches. The germline gives CDR1 MDHEN, CDR2 SYDVKM. The CDR3 runs to 15 residues. The CDR3 nucleotides are TGTGCCAGCAGTTTAAAGGGGGCCCGTGGGGAGACCCAGTACTTC. The encoded protein is CASSLKGARGETQYF.

This clone was recorded once. The rearrangement joins TRBV14 to TRBJ2-5; the D call may be TRBD1 or TRBD2 (5 bases each). Trimming cost V 4 bases and J 7 bases, with 13 bases left between them. This CDR3 contains 13 residues. Germline CDR1 SGHDN, CDR2 FVKESK. CDR3 in amino acids: CASSLDRRGTQYF. Written as DNA, the CDR3 is TGTGCCAGCAGCCTTGACAGACGGGGGACCCAGTACTTC.

This chain uses TRBV3-1 (or the pseudogene TRBV3-2) with TRBJ1-6; the D is unclear. Trimming left V 4 bases short and J 5 bases short, with 3 bases between. The germline V gene encodes CDR1 LGHDT and CDR2 YNNKEL (reference sequence). The CDR3 totals 12 residues. The CDR3 is CASSPHNSPLHF. Here the CDR3 DNA reads TGTGCCAGCAGCCCCCATAATTCACCCCTCCACTTT.

CDR3 region: CAWSDLWGRAGNTIYF. The CDR3 DNA reads TGTGCCTGGAGCGATCTCTGGGGCAGGGCTGGAAACACCATATATTTT. V usage is TRBV30 and J usage is TRBJ1-3; D is perhaps TRBD1 (5 bases). The germline gives CDR1 GTSNPN, CDR2 SVGIG (reference sequence). The CDR3 contains 16 residues. V shed 3 bases and J shed 2 bases, with 17 bases lying between them.

CDR3 protein: CASSLGTGGQPQHF. CDR3 DNA: TGTGCCAGCTCGCTCGGGACCGGCGGTCAGCCCCAGCATTTT. The chain recombines TRBV2 with TRBJ1-5; D possibly corresponds to TRBD1 (5 bases). The length of the CDR3 is 14 residues. The germline V and J ends were trimmed by 8 bases and 6 bases, with 17 bases remaining between them. Germline CDR1 SNHLY, CDR2 FYNNEI.